One and the same sample provided the 3 T cell receptor beta chains below, sequenced in a study of shared clonotypes between healthy human individuals. Repertoires were generated with immunoSEQ multiplex PCR, while TCRdb's copy carries only in-frame clones and drops some. The profile shows about 450,000 clones, 75% to 85% of them singletons. The source material was PBMCs. These receptors all stem from a middle-aged woman in good health. Some clones in this sample may be carry-over from other donors' samples.

This rearrangement joins TRBV6-1 to TRBJ2-5, with D maybe TRBD2 (5 bases). This CDR3 is built from 14 residues. Germline values: CDR1 MNHNS, CDR2 SASEGT. The V end was cut by 5 bases, the J end by 4 bases, with 14 bases between. The CDR3, as DNA: TGTGCCAGCAGTCTTAATGGAGGTCCAGAGACCCAGTACTTC. This translates into CASSLNGGPETQYF.

This chain uses TRBV9 with TRBJ2-2; a possible D gene is TRBD1 (5 bases). There are 15 residues in the CDR3. Between the trimmed V and J ends, which lost 1 base and 5 bases, there was a span of 12 bases. Per the germline V gene, CDR1 is SGDLS and CDR2 is YYNGEE. CDR3 sequence: CASSVLQGGTGELFF. CDR3 DNA: TGTGCCAGCAGCGTATTGCAGGGTGGGACCGGGGAGCTGTTTTTT.

The J gene is TRBJ2-7, the V gene TRBV27; 9 bases line up with TRBD2. The junction had 4 bases not matched to a gene; V was cut back by 3 bases and J by 7 bases. CDR1 and CDR2 (germline): MNHEY, SMNVEV (reference sequence). This CDR3 spans 13 amino acids. CDR3 bases: TGTGCCAGCAGTTTCCGGACTAGCGAAGAGCAGTACTTC. It translates to CASSFRTSEEQYF.